The rows below give T cell receptor beta chains drawn from one sample of a study of glioma-infiltrating T cells. TCRdb re-called the multiplex PCR reads through MiXCR, storing one row per CDR3 protein. Found here are 150,000 or so distinct CDR3 sequences, more than 35% of them singletons; the top ten hold roughly 20%. Sample: glioma tissue, nonneoplastic brain tissue, or PBMCs (not recorded which). The receptors stem from a human donor with low-grade glioma or glioblastoma, undergoing nonglioma brain surgery, or in good health (not recorded which). CDR3s include the opening cysteine and the closing phenylalanine or tryptophan. A D gene is named only where the DNA matches it firmly. Expanded clones are given a class, and other clones once, few, many or no size at all.

D gene	V gene	clone size	J gene	CDR3 protein	CDR3 DNA
NA	TRBV6-2/TRBV6-3	many	TRBJ2-1	CASRTYRVYEQFF	TGTGCCAGCAGAACCTACAGGGTTTATGAGCAGTTCTTC
NA	TRBV27	few	TRBJ1-5	CASSSNSWLQPQHF	TGTGCCAGCAGTTCGAACAGTTGGCTTCAGCCCCAGCATTTT
NA	TRBV7-9	few	TRBJ1-3	CASSTGAQGNTIYF	TGTGCCAGCAGCACCGGGGCGCAGGGAAACACCATATATTTT
NA	TRBV10-2	once	TRBJ1-2	CASSEPTSGYTF	TGCGCCAGCAGCGAGCCGACAAGTGGCTACACCTTC
NA	TRBV25-1	few	TRBJ1-1	CASSEGGFGEAFF	TGTGCCAGCAGTGAAGGAGGGTTTGGTGAAGCTTTCTTT
NA	TRBV6-2/TRBV6-3	few	TRBJ2-2	CASSYTLYTGELFF	TGTGCCAGCAGTTACACCCTCTACACCGGGGAGCTGTTTTTT
NA	TRBV2	NA	TRBJ1-2	CASRGTDYGYTF	TGTGCCAGCAGAGGAACGGACTATGGCTACACCTTC
NA	TRBV6-1	NA	TRBJ2-3	CASSSRGNGDTQYF	TGTGCCAGCAGTTCCCGGGGGAACGGAGATACGCAGTATTTT
NA	TRBV6-2/TRBV6-3	NA	TRBJ1-1	CASGWPGGNEAFF	TGTGCCAGCGGCTGGCCGGGCGGTAATGAAGCTTTCTTT
TRBD1	TRBV7-2	NA	TRBJ2-3	CASSPPTGGGPDTQYF	TGTGCCAGCAGCCCGCCGACAGGGGGAGGCCCAGATACGCAGTATTTT
NA	TRBV28	few	TRBJ1-1	CASSLNPPLNTEAFF	TGTGCCAGCAGTTTAAATCCCCCGTTGAACACTGAAGCTTTCTTT
NA	TRBV5-4	NA	TRBJ2-1	CASSLIGRTLGNEQFF	TGTGCCAGCAGCTTGATTGGACGGACCCTAGGAAATGAGCAGTTCTTC
NA	TRBV3-1	few	TRBJ2-3	CASSQEFPPGDTQYF	TGTGCCAGCAGCCAAGAGTTTCCCCCAGGGGATACGCAGTATTTT
NA	TRBV20-1	NA	TRBJ1-5	CSARVQFDQPQHF	TGCAGTGCTAGAGTCCAGTTCGATCAGCCCCAGCATTTT
NA	TRBV6-1	NA	TRBJ1-4	CASSWNRAEKLFF	TGTGCCAGCAGTTGGAACAGGGCGGAAAAACTGTTTTTT
TRBD2	TRBV6-1	NA	TRBJ2-1	CASTQAGGRNEQFF	TGTGCCAGCACCCAAGCGGGGGGCCGGAATGAGCAGTTCTTC
TRBD2	TRBV7-2	NA	TRBJ2-3	CASSPGLAPSTDTQYF	TGTGCCAGCAGCCCCGGACTAGCGCCTAGCACAGATACGCAGTATTTT
TRBD1	TRBV4-3	NA	TRBJ2-1	CASSRTGDEQFF	TGCGCCAGCAGCCGGACAGGGGATGAGCAGTTCTTC
NA	TRBV10-3	few	TRBJ1-2	CAISESGNRLNYGYTF	TGTGCCATCAGTGAGTCCGGGAACAGACTAAACTATGGCTACACCTTC
TRBD2	TRBV7-2	NA	TRBJ2-1	CASSLGTSGMNEQFF	TGTGCCAGCAGCTTAGGGACTAGCGGGATGAATGAGCAGTTCTTC
NA	TRBV27	few	TRBJ1-6	CASSPWTANSPLHF	TGTGCCAGCAGTCCTTGGACGGCGAATTCACCCCTCCACTTT
NA	TRBV12-3/TRBV12-4	NA	TRBJ2-2	CASRRDQSTGELFF	TGTGCCAGCAGAAGGGACCAATCCACCGGGGAGCTGTTTTTT
NA	TRBV12-3/TRBV12-4	few	TRBJ1-1	CASSLITEAFF	TGTGCCAGCAGCCTGATTACTGAAGCTTTCTTT
NA	TRBV10-3	few	TRBJ2-5	CAIRSDPQETQYF	TGTGCCATCCGTTCAGACCCCCAAGAGACCCAGTACTTC
TRBD1	TRBV18	NA	TRBJ1-1	CASSPSSGGPGTTEAFF	TGTGCCAGCTCACCATCCTCAGGGGGCCCAGGGACGACTGAAGCTTTCTTT
NA	TRBV10-3	NA	TRBJ1-3	CAIMPDSSGNTIYF	TGTGCCATCATGCCAGACTCCTCTGGAAACACCATATATTTT
NA	TRBV20-1	few	TRBJ2-7	CSARGQGTHEQYF	TGCAGTGCTAGAGGTCAGGGGACCCACGAGCAGTACTTC
NA	TRBV6-1	NA	TRBJ2-6	CASSRQDSGANVLTF	TGTGCCAGCAGTAGACAAGACTCTGGGGCCAACGTCCTGACTTTC